The rows below give T cell receptor beta chains drawn from one sample of a study of T cell responses to AZD1222 COVID-19 vaccine. Profiling relied on immunoSEQ multiplex PCR, and the TCRdb table lists in-frame clones only, not all of them. The repertoire has around 180,000 clones, 88% of them found once; the top ten carry roughly a quarter. This specimen was peripheral blood, taken 28 days after the second AZD1222 dose. These receptors all come from an adult who received the AZD1222 COVID-19 vaccine. Both conserved end residues are part of each CDR3. D genes are given only for firm matches. The size entry is marked missing in some rows and otherwise reads once, few, many or a size class.

NA	TRBV3-1/TRBV3-2	TRBD2	TRBJ2-3	TGTGCCAGCGGGACCGGGACTTCCCCGGGAGGCGCAGATACGCAGTATTTT	CASGTGTSPGGADTQYF
NA	TRBV4-2	TRBD1	TRBJ2-7	TGTGCCAGCAGCCAAGAGGAGACAGGGTTTCTCGAGCAGTACTTC	CASSQEETGFLEQYF
NA	TRBV9	NA	TRBJ2-7	TGTGCCAGCAGCGTAGCGGCTAGTTCCTACGAGCAGTACTTC	CASSVAASSYEQYF
NA	TRBV3-1/TRBV3-2	TRBD2	TRBJ2-7	TGTGCCAGCAGCCAAGATATCAGCGGGAGCTCCTACGAGCAGTACTTC	CASSQDISGSSYEQYF
once	TRBV7-2	NA	TRBJ1-5	TGTGCCAGCAGCTTAGACACAGCCACGCCCCAGCATTTT	CASSLDTATPQHF
NA	TRBV9	NA	TRBJ1-2	TGTGCCAGCAGCGTGGGCCCGACCCTTTCGTATGGCTACACCTTC	CASSVGPTLSYGYTF
NA	TRBV5-1	NA	TRBJ2-3	TGCGCCAGCAGCGGGGACACAGATACGCAGTATTTT	CASSGDTDTQYF
NA	TRBV3-1/TRBV3-2	TRBD1	TRBJ2-5	TGTGCCAGCAGCCAAGATCTGCGGGACAGGGAACAAGAGACCCAGTACTTC	CASSQDLRDREQETQYF
NA	TRBV5-4	TRBD2	TRBJ2-3	TGTGCCAGCAGCAAGACTAGCGGCCGCCGGGTAGATACGCAGTATTTT	CASSKTSGRRVDTQYF
NA	TRBV30	TRBD2	TRBJ2-1	TGTGCCTGGCAAGCGGGAGGTGGGAATGAGCAGTTCTTC	CAWQAGGGNEQFF
NA	TRBV12-3/TRBV12-4	NA	TRBJ1-1	TGTGCCAGCAGGCCACAGGACGGCACTGAAGCTTTCTTT	CASRPQDGTEAFF
once	TRBV19	NA	TRBJ2-7	TGTGCCAGTAGTATCGGTCTCGGCGGGCCCTACGAGCAGTACTTC	CASSIGLGGPYEQYF
NA	TRBV9	NA	TRBJ2-7	TGTGCCAGCAGCGTAAAAGACCGGGACGAGCAGTACTTC	CASSVKDRDEQYF
NA	TRBV11-2	NA	TRBJ2-3	TGTGCCAGCAGCGCGCTGGGGCCAGGCACAGATACGCAGTATTTT	CASSALGPGTDTQYF
NA	TRBV7-8	TRBD1	TRBJ2-4	TGTGCCAGCAGCCTACTTGCCCACTTACAGGGGGCGCCGAACATTCAGTACTTC	CASSLLAHLQGAPNIQYF
NA	TRBV5-6	TRBD1	TRBJ2-5	TGTGCCAGCAGATCTACAGGGGGAGAGACCCAGTACTTC	CASRSTGGETQYF
NA	TRBV30	NA	TRBJ2-7	TGTGCCTGGAGTGTAATGGTGGGCGAGCAGTACTTC	CAWSVMVGEQYF
NA	TRBV4-3	TRBD1	TRBJ1-5	TGCGCCAGCAGTACAGGGGGCCAGCAGCCCCAGCATTTT	CASSTGGQQPQHF
NA	TRBV10-3	TRBD1	TRBJ2-2	TGTGCCATTATGCCGGGACAGGGTACCGGGGAGCTGTTTTTT	CAIMPGQGTGELFF
few	TRBV14	NA	TRBJ2-3	TGTGCCAGCAGCCCATTCACAGATACGCAGTATTTT	CASSPFTDTQYF
NA	TRBV4-2	NA	TRBJ1-5	TGTGCCAGCAGCTCCGGCAGGGCCTCAACGGGAATTAGTCAGCCCCAGCATTTT	CASSSGRASTGISQPQHF
NA	TRBV3-1/TRBV3-2	NA	TRBJ1-1	TGTGCCAGCAGCCAAGGAAAGGTCACTGAAGCTTTCTTT	CASSQGKVTEAFF
few	TRBV20-1	TRBD2	TRBJ2-1	TGCAGGGGAGGGCGGAACAATGAGCAGTTCTTC	CRGGRNNEQFF
NA	TRBV5-4	NA	TRBJ2-7	TGTGCCAGCAGCTTGATTGGGGGGACCTACGAGCAGTACTTC	CASSLIGGTYEQYF
NA	TRBV7-9	NA	TRBJ2-3	TGTGCCAGCAGCTCCTCAGCGGGACACACAGATACGCAGTATTTT	CASSSSAGHTDTQYF
NA	TRBV6-2/TRBV6-3	NA	TRBJ2-4	TGTGCCAGCAGCACCCCATACATTCAGTACTTC	CASSTPYIQYF
NA	TRBV4-3	NA	TRBJ1-2	TGCGCCAGCAGCCAAGATAGCGGAACAGCTAACTATGGCTACACCTTC	CASSQDSGTANYGYTF